This TCR beta chain was sequenced in a study of prognosis after radiotherapy for stage I lung cancer. In the study overall: Squamous cell carcinoma affected more than five patients, adenocarcinoma approximately eleven.

V was trimmed by 5 bases and J by 4 bases, leaving 12 bases between them. This CDR3 has 13 amino acids. CDR1 is SQVTM and CDR2 is ANQGSEA in the germline V gene. TCR beta CDR3 amplification from genomic DNA was performed by two-round multiplex PCR. First-round PCR, the initial amplification, used primers specific to each TRBV and TRBJ gene. TCRdb recomputed calls from the multiplex PCR reads with MiXCR, one row per CDR3 protein. In the table there are around 26,000 distinct CDR3 sequences, around 46% of which are singletons. The chain is built from TRBV29-1 and TRBJ2-1; D perhaps matches TRBD2 (5 bases). Material: PBMCs, obtained before or after stereotactic body radiation therapy (not recorded which). This receptor was identified in a donor aged 50 or older with non-small cell lung cancer. Here the CDR3 reads CSVTRGIYNEQFF. As DNA, the CDR3 is TGCAGCGTTACGAGAGGGATTTACAATGAGCAGTTCTTC.